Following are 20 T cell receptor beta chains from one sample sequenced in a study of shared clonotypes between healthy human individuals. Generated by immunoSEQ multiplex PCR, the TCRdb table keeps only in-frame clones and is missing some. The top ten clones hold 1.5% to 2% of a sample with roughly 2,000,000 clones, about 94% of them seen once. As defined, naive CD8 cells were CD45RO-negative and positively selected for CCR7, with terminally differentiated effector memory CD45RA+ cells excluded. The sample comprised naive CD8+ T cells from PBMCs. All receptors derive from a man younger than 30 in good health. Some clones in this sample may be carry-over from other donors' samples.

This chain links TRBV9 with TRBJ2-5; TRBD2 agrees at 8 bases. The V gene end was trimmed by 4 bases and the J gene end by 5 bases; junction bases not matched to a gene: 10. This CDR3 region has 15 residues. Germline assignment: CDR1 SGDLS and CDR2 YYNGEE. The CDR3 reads CASSLRGDKDETQYF. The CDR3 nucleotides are TGTGCCAGCAGCCTGCGGGGGGATAAGGACGAGACCCAGTACTTC.

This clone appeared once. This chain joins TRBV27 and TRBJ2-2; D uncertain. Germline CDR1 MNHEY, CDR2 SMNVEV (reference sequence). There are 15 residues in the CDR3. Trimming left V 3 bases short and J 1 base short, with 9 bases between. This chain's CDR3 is CASSFLGRNTGELFF. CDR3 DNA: TGTGCCAGCAGTTTCCTCGGACGGAACACCGGGGAGCTGTTTTTT.

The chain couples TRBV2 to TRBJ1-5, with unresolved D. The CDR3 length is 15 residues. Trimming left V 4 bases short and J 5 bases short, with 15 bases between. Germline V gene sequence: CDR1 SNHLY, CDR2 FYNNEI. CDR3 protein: CASSGALYEDQPQHF. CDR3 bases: TGTGCCAGCAGTGGGGCGTTATATGAGGATCAGCCCCAGCATTTT.

The CDR3 sequence: CASSYVQNTGYTF. CDR3 sequence (DNA): TGTGCCAGCAGTTATGTACAGAACACGGGCTACACCTTC. The chain has TRBV6-5 and TRBJ1-2; D is undetermined. The CDR3 consists of 13 residues. CDR1 MNHEY and CDR2 SVGAGI come from the germline V gene. V lost 3 bases and J lost 8, with 13 bases in between.

The CDR3 loop reads CASSPGRISGNTIYF. The CDR3 DNA reads as TGCGCCAGCAGCCCGGGACGGATCTCTGGAAACACCATATATTTT. The gene calls are TRBV5-1 and TRBJ1-3; weak D call: TRBD1 (5 bases). V lost 4 bases, J lost 0 bases, and 11 bases lay in between. CDR1 and CDR2 (germline): SGHRS, YFSETQ. The CDR3 is 15 residues long.

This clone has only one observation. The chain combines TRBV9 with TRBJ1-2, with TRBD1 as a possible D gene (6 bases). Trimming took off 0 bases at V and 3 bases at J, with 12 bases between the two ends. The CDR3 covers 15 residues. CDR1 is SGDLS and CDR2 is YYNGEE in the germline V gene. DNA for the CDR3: TGTGCCAGCAGCGTAGTAGGGACACCGTACTATGGCTACACCTTC. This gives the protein CASSVVGTPYYGYTF.

The CDR3 DNA sequence: TGTGCCAGTCAATACCGAATTTCGGGGCGGGGGCCGTTCGGCACTGAAGCTTTCTTT. This codes for CASQYRISGRGPFGTEAFF. The gene calls are TRBV19 and TRBJ1-1, with D perhaps TRBD1 (6 bases). The CDR3 totals 19 residues. Germline CDR1 is LNHDA and CDR2 is SQIVND (reference sequence). With 8 bases removed from V and 4 bases from J, the gap between germline ends came to 32 bases.

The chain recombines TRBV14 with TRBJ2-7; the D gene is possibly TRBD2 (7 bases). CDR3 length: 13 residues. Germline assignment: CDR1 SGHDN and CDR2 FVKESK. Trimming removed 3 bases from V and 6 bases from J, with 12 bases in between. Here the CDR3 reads CASSQEGGSEQYF. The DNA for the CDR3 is TGTGCCAGCAGCCAGGAGGGGGGGAGCGAGCAGTACTTC.

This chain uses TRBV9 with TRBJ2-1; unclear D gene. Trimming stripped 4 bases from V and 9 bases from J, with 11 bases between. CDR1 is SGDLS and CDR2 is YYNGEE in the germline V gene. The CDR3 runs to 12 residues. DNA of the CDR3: TGTGCCAGCAGCTCCTCAGTGCTTGAGCAGTTCTTC. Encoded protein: CASSSSVLEQFF. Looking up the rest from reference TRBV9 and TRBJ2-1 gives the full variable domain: DSGVTQTPKHLITATGQRVTLRCSPRSGDLSVYWYQQSLDQGLQFLIQYYNGEERAKGNILERFSAQQFPDLHSELNLSSLELGDSALYFCASSSSVLEQFFGPGTRLTVL.

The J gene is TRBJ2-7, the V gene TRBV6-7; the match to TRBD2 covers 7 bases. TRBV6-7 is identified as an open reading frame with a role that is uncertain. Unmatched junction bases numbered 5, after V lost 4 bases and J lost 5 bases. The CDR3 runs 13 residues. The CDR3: CASSSSGGDEQYF. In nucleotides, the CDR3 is TGTGCCAGCAGTTCCTCGGGAGGCGACGAGCAGTACTTC.

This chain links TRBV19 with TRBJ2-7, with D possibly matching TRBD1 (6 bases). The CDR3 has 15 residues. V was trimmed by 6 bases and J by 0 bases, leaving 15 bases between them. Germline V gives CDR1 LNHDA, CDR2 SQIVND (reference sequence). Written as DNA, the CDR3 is TGTGCCAGTAGCTATTCCGAGACAGGCTCCTACGAGCAGTACTTC. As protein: CASSYSETGSYEQYF.

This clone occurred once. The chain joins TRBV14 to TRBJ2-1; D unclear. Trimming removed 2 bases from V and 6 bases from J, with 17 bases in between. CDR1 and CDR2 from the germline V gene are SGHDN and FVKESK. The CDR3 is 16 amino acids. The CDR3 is CASSQSPAKLGNEQFF. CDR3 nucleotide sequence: TGTGCCAGCAGCCAAAGCCCGGCTAAGCTTGGCAATGAGCAGTTCTTC.

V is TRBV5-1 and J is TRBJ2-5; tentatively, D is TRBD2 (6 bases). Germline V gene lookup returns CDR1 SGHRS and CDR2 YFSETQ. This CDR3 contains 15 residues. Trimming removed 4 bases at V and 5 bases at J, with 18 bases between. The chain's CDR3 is CASSPGEASWETQYF. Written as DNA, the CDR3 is TGCGCCAGCAGCCCGGGGGAGGCTAGCTGGGAGACCCAGTACTTC. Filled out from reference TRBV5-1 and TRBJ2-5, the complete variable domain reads KAGVTQTPRYLIKTRGQQVTLSCSPISGHRSVSWYQQTPGQGLQFLFEYFSETQRNKGNFPGRFSGRQFSNSRSEMNVSTLELGDSALYLCASSPGEASWETQYFGPGTRLLVL.

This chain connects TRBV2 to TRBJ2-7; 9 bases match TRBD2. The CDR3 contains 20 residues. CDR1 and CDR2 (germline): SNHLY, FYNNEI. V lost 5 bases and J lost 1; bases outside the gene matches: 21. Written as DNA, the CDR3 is TGTGCCAGCAGTCTCGACCCTGAAAGTCTAGCGGGAACCAAGTCCTACGAGCAGTACTTC. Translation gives CASSLDPESLAGTKSYEQYF.

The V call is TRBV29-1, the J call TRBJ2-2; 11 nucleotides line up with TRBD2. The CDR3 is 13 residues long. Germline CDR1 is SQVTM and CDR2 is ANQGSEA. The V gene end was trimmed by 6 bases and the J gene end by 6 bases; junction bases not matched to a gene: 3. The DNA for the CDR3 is TGCAGCGTGTTACTAGCGGGAGCCGGGGAGCTGTTTTTT. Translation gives CSVLLAGAGELFF.

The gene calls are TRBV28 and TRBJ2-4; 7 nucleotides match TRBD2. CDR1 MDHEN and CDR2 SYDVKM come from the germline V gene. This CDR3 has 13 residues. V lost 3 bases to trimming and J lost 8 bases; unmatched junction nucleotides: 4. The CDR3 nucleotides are TGTGCCAGCAGTTTCAGCGGGAATGACATTCAGTACTTC. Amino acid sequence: CASSFSGNDIQYF.

In nucleotides, the CDR3 is TGTGCCAGCAGCCATCTCGACAGGGAGCAGTTCTTC. Protein product: CASSHLDREQFF. The V and J genes are TRBV14 and TRBJ2-1; TRBD1 might be the D (6 bases). CDR1 SGHDN and CDR2 FVKESK come from the germline V gene. V lost 3 bases to trimming and J lost 10 bases, with 10 bases between them. The CDR3 covers 12 residues.

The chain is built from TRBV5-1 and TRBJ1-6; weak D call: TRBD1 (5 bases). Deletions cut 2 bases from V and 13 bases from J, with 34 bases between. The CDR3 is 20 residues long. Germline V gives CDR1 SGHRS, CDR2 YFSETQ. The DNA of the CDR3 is TGCGCCAGCAGCTTAGGCCCCCTCGAGCCGGGACGTCGGGTGAGGTCCCCCCTCCACTTT. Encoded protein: CASSLGPLEPGRRVRSPLHF.

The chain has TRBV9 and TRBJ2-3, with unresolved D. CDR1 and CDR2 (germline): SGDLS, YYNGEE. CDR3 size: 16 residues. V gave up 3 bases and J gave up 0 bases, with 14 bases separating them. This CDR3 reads CASSGYQTHSTDTQYF. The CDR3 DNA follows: TGTGCCAGCAGCGGCTACCAAACTCATAGCACAGATACGCAGTATTTT.

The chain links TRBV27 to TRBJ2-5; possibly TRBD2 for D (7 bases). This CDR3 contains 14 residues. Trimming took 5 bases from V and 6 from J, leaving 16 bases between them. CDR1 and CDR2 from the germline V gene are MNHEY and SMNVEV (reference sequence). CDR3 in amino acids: CASSPLGGAQTQYF. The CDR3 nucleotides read TGTGCCAGCAGTCCCCTGGGGGGGGCGCAGACCCAGTACTTC.